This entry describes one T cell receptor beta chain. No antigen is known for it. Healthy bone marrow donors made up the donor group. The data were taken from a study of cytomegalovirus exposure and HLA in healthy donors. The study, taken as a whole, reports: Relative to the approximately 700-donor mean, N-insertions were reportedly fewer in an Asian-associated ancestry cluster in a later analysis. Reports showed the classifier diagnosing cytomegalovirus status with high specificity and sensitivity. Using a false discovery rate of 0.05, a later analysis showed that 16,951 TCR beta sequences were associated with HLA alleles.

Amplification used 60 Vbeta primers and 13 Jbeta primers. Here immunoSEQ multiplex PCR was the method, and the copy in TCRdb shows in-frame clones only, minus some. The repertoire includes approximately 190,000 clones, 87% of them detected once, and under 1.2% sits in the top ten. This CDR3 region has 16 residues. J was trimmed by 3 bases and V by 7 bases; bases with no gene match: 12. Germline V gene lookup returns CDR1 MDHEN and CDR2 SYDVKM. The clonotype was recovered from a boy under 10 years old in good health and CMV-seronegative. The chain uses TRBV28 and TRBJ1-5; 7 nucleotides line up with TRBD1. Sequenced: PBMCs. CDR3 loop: CASTVRATGYNQPQHF. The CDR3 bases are TGTGCCAGCACCGTAAGAGCGACAGGGTACAATCAGCCCCAGCATTTT.